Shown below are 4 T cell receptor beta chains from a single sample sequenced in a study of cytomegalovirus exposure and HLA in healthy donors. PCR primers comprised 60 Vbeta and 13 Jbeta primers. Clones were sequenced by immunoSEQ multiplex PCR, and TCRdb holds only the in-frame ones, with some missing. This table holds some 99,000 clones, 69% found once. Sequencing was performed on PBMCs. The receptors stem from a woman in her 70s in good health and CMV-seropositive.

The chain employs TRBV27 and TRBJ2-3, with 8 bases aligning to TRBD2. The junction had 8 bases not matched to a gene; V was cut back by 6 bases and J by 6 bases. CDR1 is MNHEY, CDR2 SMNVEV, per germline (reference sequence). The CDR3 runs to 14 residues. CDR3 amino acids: CASSFTGGADTQYF. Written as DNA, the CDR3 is TGTGCCAGCAGCTTTACCGGGGGGGCGGATACGCAGTATTTT.

The CDR3 DNA is TGTGCCAGCACTCGTCTTTCAGATACGCAGTATTTT. This sequence encodes CASTRLSDTQYF. V and J are TRBV7-2 and TRBJ2-3, with D unclear. The CDR3 loop spans 12 amino acids. The germline CDR1 and CDR2 sequences are SGHTA and FQGNSA. V was pared by 7 bases and J by 4 bases, with 9 bases between.

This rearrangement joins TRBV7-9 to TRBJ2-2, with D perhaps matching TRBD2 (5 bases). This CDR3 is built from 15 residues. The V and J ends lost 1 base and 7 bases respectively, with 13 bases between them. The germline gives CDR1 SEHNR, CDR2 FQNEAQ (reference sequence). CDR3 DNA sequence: TGTGCCAGCAGCTTAGAGACGGGGATTGGCGGGGAGCTGTTTTTT. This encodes CASSLETGIGGELFF. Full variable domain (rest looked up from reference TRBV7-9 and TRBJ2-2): DTGVSQNPRHKITKRGQNVTFRCDPISEHNRLYWYRQTLGQGPEFLTYFQNEAQLEKSRLLSDRFSAERPKGSFSTLEIQRTEQGDSAMYLCASSLETGIGGELFFGEGSRLTVL.

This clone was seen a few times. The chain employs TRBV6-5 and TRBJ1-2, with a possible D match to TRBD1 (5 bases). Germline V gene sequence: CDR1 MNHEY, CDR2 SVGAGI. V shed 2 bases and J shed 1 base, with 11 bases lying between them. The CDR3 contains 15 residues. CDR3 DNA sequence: TGTGCCAGCAGTTACGCCGGGGGATATAACTATGGCTACACCTTC. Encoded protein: CASSYAGGYNYGYTF.